Below, 30 T cell receptor beta chains from the same sample are listed, as sequenced in a study of T cells in Graves' hyperthyroidism and ophthalmopathy. Template material for amplifying TCR beta CDR3 regions consisted of RNA transcripts. First-round RT-PCR of the TCR CDR3 relied on the HTBI primer set. MiXCR was run by TCRdb on the multiplex PCR reads, yielding one entry per CDR3 protein. This sample has about 520,000 distinct CDR3 sequences, with around 24% found just once. Sequenced input: blood. These receptors were taken from a woman aged 25-40 years with Graves' ophthalmopathy.

This clonotype was counted at least ten times. This chain uses TRBV6-2 or TRBV6-3 with TRBJ2-3; TRBD2 agrees at 12 bases. V lost 4 bases to trimming and J lost 4 bases; unmatched junction nucleotides: 0. Germline V gene lookup returns CDR1 MNHEY and CDR2 SVGEGT. This CDR3 comprises 14 residues. The CDR3 reads CASSWTSGADTQYF. The CDR3 coding sequence is TGTGCCAGCAGTTGGACTAGCGGGGCAGATACGCAGTATTTT.

This clonotype was found a few times. The chain is built from TRBV6-1 and TRBJ1-1; D call uncertain. V was shortened by 7 bases and J by 3 bases, with 12 bases between the two germline ends. The germline V gene encodes CDR1 MNHNS and CDR2 SASEGT. The CDR3 is 13 residues long. CDR3 in amino acids: CASTDQQYTEAFF. The CDR3 DNA is TGTGCCAGCACCGATCAACAGTACACTGAAGCTTTCTTT.

This clonotype was seen ten or more times. The chain links TRBV27 to TRBJ1-1; a possible D gene is TRBD1 (6 bases). The CDR3 contains 17 residues. V lost 0 bases and J lost 1, with 15 bases in between. Germline CDR1 and CDR2: MNHEY and SMNVEV (reference sequence). The CDR3 region has the DNA TGTGCCAGCAGTTTATCAAGGTTGGGGGCGTGGAACACTGAAGCTTTCTTT. Protein product: CASSLSRLGAWNTEAFF.

This chain uses TRBV10-3 with TRBJ2-7, with no clear D. V was trimmed by 6 bases and J by 3 bases, leaving 15 bases between them. Per the germline V gene, CDR1 is ENHRY and CDR2 is SYGVKD. This CDR3 has 14 residues. CDR3 in amino acids: CAIRNPSHNYEQYF. CDR3 bases: TGTGCCATCAGGAATCCTTCACACAACTACGAGCAGTACTTC.

V and J are TRBV28 and TRBJ2-4; D may be TRBD1 (6 bases). The CDR3 has 11 residues. Germline values: CDR1 MDHEN, CDR2 SYDVKM. V lost 8 bases to trimming and J lost 11 bases, with 13 bases between them. CDR3 residues: CASEGKGVQYF. Written as DNA, the CDR3 is TGTGCCAGCGAAGGGAAGGGGGTTCAGTACTTC.

This clonotype has just a few counts. The chain combines TRBV28 with TRBJ2-7; tentatively, D is TRBD1 (5 bases). This CDR3 is built from 15 residues. The V and J ends lost 6 bases and 0 bases respectively, with 15 bases between them. The germline V gene has CDR1 MDHEN and CDR2 SYDVKM. The CDR3, as DNA: TGTGCCAGCAGACAGAAGACAGTGCGCTCCTACGAGCAGTACTTC. Protein product: CASRQKTVRSYEQYF.

This chain connects TRBV11-1 to TRBJ1-1; 10 bases align to TRBD1. Looked up from germline, CDR1 is SGHAT and CDR2 is FQDESV (reference sequence). The CDR3 is made up of 18 amino acids. With 0 bases clipped from V and 4 bases from J, the junction kept 11 bases outside the gene matches. This chain's CDR3 is CASSLAWRDRGLGTEAFF. In DNA form, the CDR3 reads TGTGCCAGCAGCTTAGCTTGGAGGGACAGGGGATTGGGCACTGAAGCTTTCTTT.

V gene TRBV6-5 combines with J gene TRBJ1-1; weak D call: TRBD1 (5 bases). The CDR3 is 14 residues long. The germline gives CDR1 MNHEY, CDR2 SVGAGI. Trimming took 2 bases from V and 5 from J, leaving 12 bases between them. This CDR3 is CASSYGALGTEAFF. DNA for the CDR3: TGTGCCAGCAGTTACGGGGCGCTGGGGACTGAAGCTTTCTTT.

The rearrangement links TRBV6-2 or TRBV6-3 to TRBJ2-7; D is possibly TRBD1 (6 bases). Germline-derived CDR1 and CDR2 are MNHEY and SVGEGT. V gave up 4 bases and J gave up 2 bases, with 9 bases separating them. CDR3 size: 13 residues. The CDR3 nucleotides read TGTGCCAGCAGTTGGACAGTGCCCTACGAGCAGTACTTC. Translating it yields CASSWTVPYEQYF.

The chain has TRBV7-8 and TRBJ2-5; 11 bases agree with TRBD2. The CDR3 sequence is 17 residues long. Trimming removed 5 bases from V and 4 bases from J; junction bases left unmatched: 12. The germline V gene encodes CDR1 SGHVS and CDR2 FQNEAQ. DNA of the CDR3: TGTGCCAGCAGCCCCCTCGGGACTAGCGGAGGAGGAGAGACCCAGTACTTC. Protein: CASSPLGTSGGGETQYF.

This clonotype showed up many times. This chain connects TRBV30 to TRBJ1-3; a possible D gene is TRBD1 (6 bases). V lost 0 bases and J lost 5, with 11 bases in between. This CDR3 is 14 amino acids long. Germline values: CDR1 GTSNPN, CDR2 SVGIG (reference sequence). Written as DNA, the CDR3 is TGTGCCTGGAGTGTCAGGGGTCGGCGAAACACCATATATTTT. Its translation is CAWSVRGRRNTIYF.

The chain combines TRBV7-3 with TRBJ2-2; 10 positions match TRBD2. Trimming removed 4 bases from V and 1 base from J; junction bases left unmatched: 6. CDR3 length equals 17 residues. CDR1 and CDR2 from the germline V gene are SGHTA and FQGTGA. This CDR3 reads CASSYPSGGGNTGELFF. The CDR3 nucleotides are TGTGCCAGCAGCTACCCCAGCGGGGGGGGGAACACCGGGGAGCTGTTTTTT.

V is TRBV6-1 and J is TRBJ2-7, with 7 bases fitting TRBD1. With V trimmed by 5 bases and J by 3 bases, 4 bases remained unmatched. Germline V lookup: CDR1 MNHNS, CDR2 SASEGT. The CDR3 totals 13 residues. CDR3 nucleotide sequence: TGTGCCAGCAGTCCGGGACAGTTCTACGAGCAGTACTTC. It is translated as CASSPGQFYEQYF.

V gene TRBV7-3 combines with J gene TRBJ2-2, with unresolved D. The CDR3 consists of 15 residues. CDR1 SGHTA and CDR2 FQGTGA come from the germline V gene. The V end was cut by 1 base, the J end by 1 base, with 7 bases between. The CDR3 bases are TGTGCCAGCAGCTTAATATCTCAGAACACCGGGGAGCTGTTTTTT. Its protein product is CASSLISQNTGELFF.

This clonotype was recorded many times. The chain couples TRBV27 to TRBJ2-2, with D unclear. CDR1 is MNHEY, CDR2 SMNVEV, per germline (reference sequence). The V end lost 2 bases, the J end lost 5 bases, and 6 bases lay between the germline ends. The CDR3 length is 13 residues. The CDR3 DNA reads TGTGCCAGCAGTTTAAAGGCTACCGGGGAGCTGTTTTTT. Its protein is CASSLKATGELFF.

The chain employs TRBV19 and TRBJ2-5; D possibly corresponds to TRBD2 (5 bases). Between the trimmed V and J ends, which lost 5 bases and 9 bases, there was a span of 10 bases. CDR1 and CDR2 (germline): LNHDA, SQIVND (reference sequence). This CDR3 comprises 11 residues. CDR3 protein: CASSFKEAQYF. CDR3 DNA: TGTGCCAGTAGTTTCAAGGAGGCCCAGTACTTC.

The chain has TRBV28 and TRBJ1-1; no clear D. Germline lookup yields CDR1 MDHEN and CDR2 SYDVKM. V lost 7 bases and J lost 5, with 14 bases in between. The CDR3 is 13 amino acids. In nucleotides, the CDR3 is TGTGCCAGCAACCTGGAAGGTCGTACTGAAGCTTTCTTT. Protein sequence: CASNLEGRTEAFF.

With regard to this clonotype: One base away lies a much larger clone, so this may be a sequencing read error. V usage is TRBV28 and J usage is TRBJ1-1; D uncertain. Germline V lookup: CDR1 MDHEN, CDR2 SYDVKM. This CDR3 has 17 amino acids. This chain's CDR3 is CASSLPGWSFRRAEAYF. The CDR3 coding sequence is TGTGCCAGCAGTTTACCGGGATGGTCGTTTCGGCGGGCTGAAGCTTACTTT.

This clonotype was counted only a few times. This chain links TRBV12-3 or TRBV12-4 with TRBJ2-2; 7 bases match TRBD1. The V segment lost 10 bases and the J segment 2 bases; nucleotides outside the gene matches: 7. This CDR3 comprises 14 residues. CDR3 nucleotide sequence: TGTGCCACCGGACAGGTGTCAAACACCGGGGAGCTGTTTTTT. As protein: CATGQVSNTGELFF.

V is TRBV7-9 and J is TRBJ1-2; possibly TRBD1 for D (5 bases). Germline values: CDR1 SEHNR, CDR2 FQNEAQ (reference sequence). Trimming pared 7 bases from V and 6 bases from J, leaving 9 bases between. CDR3 length equals 11 residues. This CDR3 reads CASTRDHGYTF. The DNA of the CDR3 is TGTGCCAGCACCAGGGACCATGGCTACACCTTC.

This clonotype was detected many times. The gene calls are TRBV4-3 and TRBJ2-5; D gene ambiguous. The germline gives CDR1 LGHNA, CDR2 YSLEER. V was pared by 0 bases and J by 0 bases, with 8 bases between. The CDR3 is 15 residues long. For the CDR3, the DNA is TGCGCCAGCAGCCAAGATGTCGGATACCAAGAGACCCAGTACTTC. The encoded protein is CASSQDVGYQETQYF.

This clonotype was recorded at least ten times. The CDR3 nucleotides are TGTGCCAGCAGCTTAGCAACCTACGAGCAGTACTTC. Protein sequence: CASSLATYEQYF. The chain combines TRBV7-8 with TRBJ2-7; D not resolved. Germline V gene lookup returns CDR1 SGHVS and CDR2 FQNEAQ. Trimming left V 0 bases short and J 2 bases short, with 2 bases between. This CDR3 is 12 amino acids long.

The J gene is TRBJ2-5, the V gene TRBV12-3 or TRBV12-4, with D perhaps being TRBD1 or TRBD2 (5 bases each). The CDR3 is 15 amino acids. The ends were cut back, 5 bases at V and 2 bases at J, with 15 bases in the middle. CDR3 nucleotide sequence: TGTGCCAGCAGTCGAACTTGGGGGTTGCAAGAGACCCAGTACTTC. Protein sequence: CASSRTWGLQETQYF.

V and J are TRBV12-3 or TRBV12-4 and TRBJ2-7; D is perhaps TRBD1 (6 bases). The V end was cut by 4 bases, the J end by 4 bases, with 17 bases between. The CDR3 length is 15 residues. The CDR3 spells CASSSSDRLPYEQYF. In DNA, the CDR3 is TGTGCCAGCAGTTCCTCCGACAGGTTGCCGTACGAGCAGTACTTC.

The V call is TRBV12-3 or TRBV12-4, the J call TRBJ1-2; the D is unclear. CDR3 length: 13 amino acids. The ends were cut back, 6 bases at V and 4 bases at J, with 12 bases in the middle. The CDR3 DNA sequence: TGTGCCAGCAGCAATGGACTCAGCTATGGCTACACCTTC. This translates into CASSNGLSYGYTF.

This clonotype was recorded a few times. The V gene is TRBV6-2 or TRBV6-3, the J gene TRBJ1-5; TRBD1 matches 8 bases. The germline CDR1 and CDR2 sequences are MNHEY and SVGEGT. CDR3 length: 15 residues. The ends lost 5 bases at V and 9 bases at J; junction bases unmatched: 12. Written as DNA, the CDR3 is TGTGCCAGCAGTCCCCCCGGGACAGGTGGTCGGCCCCAGCATTTT. It is translated as CASSPPGTGGRPQHF.

The chain employs TRBV11-1 and TRBJ2-7, with D perhaps matching TRBD1 or TRBD2 (6 bases each). Trimming shortened V by 5 bases and J by 0 bases, and 23 bases separated the two germline ends. Germline CDR1 and CDR2: SGHAT and FQDESV (reference sequence). This CDR3 contains 18 residues. The CDR3 is CASSPRVGAGTFSYEQYF. The CDR3, as DNA: TGTGCCAGCAGCCCGAGAGTCGGGGCGGGGACATTCTCCTACGAGCAGTACTTC.

This clonotype was seen at least ten times. V usage is TRBV12-3 or TRBV12-4 and J usage is TRBJ2-2, with 7 bases aligning to TRBD1. V lost 6 bases, J lost 5 bases, and 6 bases stayed unmatched. This CDR3 region has 14 residues. CDR3 coding DNA: TGTGCCAGCAGGTCGACAGGGTTTACCGGGGAGCTGTTTTTT. Its protein product is CASRSTGFTGELFF.

This clonotype was counted a few times. This chain uses TRBV28 with TRBJ2-7, with D perhaps TRBD1 (5 bases). The CDR3 contains 12 residues. Germline V gives CDR1 MDHEN, CDR2 SYDVKM. V was clipped by 8 bases and J by 7 bases, with 15 bases between them. CDR3 nucleotides: TGTGCCAGCGCCGAATACAGGTTTGAGCAGTACTTC. Its protein product is CASAEYRFEQYF. The whole variable domain, filled in from reference TRBV28 and TRBJ2-7, reads DVKVTQSSRYLVKRTGEKVFLECVQDMDHENMFWYRQDPGLGLRLIYFSYDVKMKEKGDIPEGYSVSREKKERFSLILESASTNQTSMYLCASAEYRFEQYFGPGTRLTVT.

In this sample, this clonotype turned up many times. The rearrangement joins TRBV7-9 to TRBJ2-4, with TRBD1 matching over 11 bases. CDR3 length equals 17 residues. V dropped 5 bases and J dropped 6; count of bases not matched to a gene: 12. Looked up from germline, CDR1 is SEHNR and CDR2 is FQNEAQ (reference sequence). Written as DNA, the CDR3 is TGTGCCAGCAGCCCCTACCCTTGGACAGGGGGCGGAAACATTCAGTACTTC. Amino acids: CASSPYPWTGGGNIQYF.